Listed here are 24 T cell receptor beta chains from one sample, sequenced in a study of blood T cells in healthy people across ages. With a J-beta primer mix and a sample-barcoded 5' primer, a second PCR ran about 7 to 11 cycles. TCRdb reanalysed the 5' RACE reads using MiXCR and keeps one entry per CDR3 protein. The data show about a million distinct CDR3 sequences, with roughly two fifths seen just once and about 12% held by the top ten. Specimen: blood. These receptor sequences come from a man aged 18 to 29 in good health.

In the case of this clonotype: A much more abundant neighbour one base away suggests this may be a read error. The V and J genes are TRBV6-6 and TRBJ2-5, with a weak D call TRBD2 (6 bases). Trimming removed 5 bases from V and 1 base from J, with 17 bases in between. The CDR3 length is 16 residues. CDR1 MNHNY and CDR2 SVGAGI come from the germline V gene (reference sequence). The DNA of the CDR3 is TGTGCCAGCAGTCAGACCTTTGCGGGACGCCAAGAGACCCAGTACTTC. It yields the protein CASSQTFAGRQETQYF.

This clonotype was seen just once. The chain employs TRBV7-2 and TRBJ2-5; D call uncertain. Germline V gives CDR1 SGHTA, CDR2 FQGNSA. V lost 5 bases to trimming and J lost 4 bases, with 8 bases between them. The CDR3 extends over 12 amino acids. CDR3 sequence: CASSTLSETQYF. As DNA, the CDR3 is TGTGCCAGCAGCACCCTCTCAGAGACCCAGTACTTC.

The chain combines TRBV5-1 with TRBJ2-5; D perhaps matches TRBD1 (6 bases). The CDR3 runs to 14 residues. Germline-derived CDR1 and CDR2 are SGHRS and YFSETQ. V was pared by 1 base and J by 5 bases, with 12 bases between. The CDR3 nucleotides are TGCGCCAGCAGCTTGTGGGGGCAGGAGGAGACCCAGTACTTC. It yields the protein CASSLWGQEETQYF.

V usage is TRBV9 and J usage is TRBJ2-1; D unclear. Trimming took off 0 bases at V and 7 bases at J, with 20 bases between the two ends. CDR1 and CDR2 (germline): SGDLS, YYNGEE. The CDR3 totals 17 residues. The CDR3 coding sequence is TGTGCCAGCAGCGTAGCCTCCACAGAGCTGCCAAGGAATGAGCAGTTCTTC. Translating gives CASSVASTELPRNEQFF.

This clonotype was seen more than once but under ten times. The gene calls are TRBV7-9 and TRBJ1-2; 7 nucleotides match TRBD1. V gave up 11 bases and J gave up 0 bases; unmatched junction bases: 6. Germline CDR1 is SEHNR and CDR2 is FQNEAQ (reference sequence). This CDR3 spans 13 amino acids. CDR3 in DNA: TGTGCCGGGAGAACAGGGGCTAACTATGGCTACACCTTC. It is translated as CAGRTGANYGYTF.

The J gene is TRBJ2-1, the V gene TRBV7-2, with TRBD2 identical over 9 bases. The CDR3 is 17 residues long. Germline V gives CDR1 SGHTA, CDR2 FQGNSA. Unmatched junction bases numbered 13, after V lost 4 bases and J lost 6 bases. CDR3 sequence reads: CASSSRFWLAGANEQFF. The DNA for the CDR3 is TGTGCCAGCAGCTCTCGATTTTGGTTAGCGGGGGCCAATGAGCAGTTCTTC.

In its sample, this clonotype was seen many times. This chain links TRBV6-6 with TRBJ2-3; no definite D call. Trimming cost V 0 bases and J 6 bases, with 4 bases left between them. This CDR3 has 12 residues. Germline CDR1 and CDR2: MNHNY and SVGAGI (reference sequence). The CDR3 is CASSYSPDTQYF. CDR3 nucleotide sequence: TGTGCCAGCAGTTACTCTCCGGATACGCAGTATTTT.

This clonotype appeared a few times. A much larger clone is a single base away; this may be a read error. The rearrangement joins TRBV11-2 to TRBJ1-2, with 8 bases identical to TRBD1. Trimming took 0 bases from V and 5 from J; bases not matched to a gene: 11. Germline V CDR1 and CDR2: SGHAT, FQNNGV. This CDR3 has 17 amino acids. CDR3 DNA sequence: TGTGCCAGCAGCTTAGAGGACAGGGTGCTACGCGGATATGGCTACACCTTC. Protein product: CASSLEDRVLRGYGYTF.

Only one count was recorded for this clonotype. The junction shows a germline mismatch at one end, possibly a read error. The chain recombines TRBV18 with TRBJ2-3, with TRBD2 matching over 10 bases. The CDR3 is made up of 17 amino acids. CDR1 KGHSH and CDR2 LQKENI come from the germline V gene. Written as DNA, the CDR3 is TGTGCCGGCTCACCACTAGCGGGGCTTCCATCCACAGATACGCAGTATTTT. The encoded protein is CAGSPLAGLPSTDTQYF.

This clonotype was seen a few times. J is TRBJ2-5 and V is TRBV7-9; 11 nucleotides match TRBD2. The CDR3 totals 16 residues. Losses at the gene ends were 5 bases for V and 2 bases for J; bases not matched to a gene: 7. Germline-derived CDR1 and CDR2 are SEHNR and FQNEAQ (reference sequence). This CDR3 reads CASSRMTSGVQETQYF. CDR3 DNA: TGTGCCAGCAGCCGCATGACTAGCGGGGTACAAGAGACCCAGTACTTC.

The V gene is TRBV11-2, the J gene TRBJ2-1; 7 bases align to TRBD1. This CDR3 is built from 15 residues. V lost 5 bases to trimming and J lost 3 bases; unmatched junction nucleotides: 7. In germline, CDR1 is SGHAT, CDR2 FQNNGV. The CDR3: CASSRVRDSYNEQFF. DNA for the CDR3: TGTGCCAGCAGCCGGGTCCGGGACAGCTACAATGAGCAGTTCTTC.

The chain carries TRBV2 and TRBJ2-2; TRBD1 matches 9 bases. The trim removed 8 bases at V and 7 bases at J, leaving 14 bases unmatched. CDR3 length: 16 amino acids. The germline CDR1 and CDR2 sequences are SNHLY and FYNNEI. The CDR3 DNA sequence: TGTGCCAGCCATCGGACGACAGGGGGGCGAGTCGGGGAGCTGTTTTTT. Translating it yields CASHRTTGGRVGELFF.

The V and J genes are TRBV10-3 and TRBJ1-1; D may be TRBD1 (5 bases). This CDR3 region has 15 residues. V lost 4 bases and J lost 3, with 15 bases in between. CDR1 is ENHRY and CDR2 is SYGVKD in the germline V gene. The chain's CDR3 is CAISGSREEDTEAFF. CDR3 DNA sequence: TGTGCCATCAGTGGTTCCAGGGAGGAGGACACTGAAGCTTTCTTT.

CDR3 residues: CATSRGADHNSPLHF. CDR3 DNA: TGTGCCACCAGCAGAGGGGCAGACCATAATTCACCCCTCCACTTT. The chain carries TRBV15 and TRBJ1-6; D ambiguous. Per the germline V gene, CDR1 is LNHNV and CDR2 is YYDKDF (reference sequence). There are 15 residues in the CDR3. V was trimmed by 1 base and J by 5 bases, leaving 9 bases between them.

This clonotype appeared many times. The rearrangement uses TRBV29-1 and TRBJ1-2; D is perhaps TRBD1 (5 bases). V lost 4 bases to trimming and J lost 8 bases, with 14 bases between them. Germline V gene lookup returns CDR1 SQVTM and CDR2 ANQGSEA. This CDR3 region has 12 residues. For the CDR3, the DNA is TGCAGCGTTGGGGGCAGGGCAGGAGGCTACACCTTC. Amino acids: CSVGGRAGGYTF.

The chain combines TRBV3-1 with TRBJ2-1, with unresolved D. The CDR3 runs to 15 residues. The V and J ends lost 1 base and 5 bases respectively, with 12 bases between them. Germline CDR1 reads LGHDT; CDR2 reads YNNKEL (reference sequence). The DNA for the CDR3 is TGTGCCAGCAGCCAAGGGTGGGTCCAGAACAATGAGCAGTTCTTC. This sequence encodes CASSQGWVQNNEQFF.

This chain joins TRBV19 and TRBJ1-1; D ambiguous. The CDR3 extends over 13 amino acids. V was clipped by 7 bases and J by 5 bases, with 14 bases between them. Germline lookup yields CDR1 LNHDA and CDR2 SQIVND (reference sequence). The CDR3 reads CASKVNSETEAFF. CDR3 coding DNA: TGTGCCAGTAAGGTTAATAGCGAAACTGAAGCTTTCTTT.

The rearrangement joins TRBV20-1 to TRBJ1-5; 9 bases align to TRBD1. The CDR3 extends over 17 amino acids. J lost 1 base, V lost 6 bases, and 13 bases had no gene match. Germline CDR1 reads DFQATT; CDR2 reads SNEGSKA (reference sequence). CDR3 sequence reads: CSAVARDRVNSNQPQHF. The DNA for the CDR3 is TGCAGTGCCGTGGCCCGGGACAGGGTAAACAGCAATCAGCCCCAGCATTTT.

Turning to this clonotype: At one boundary the junction diverges from the germline segment, which might be a read error. The gene calls are TRBV29-1 and TRBJ2-4, with D possibly TRBD2 on 5 matching bases. This CDR3 has 15 residues. Germline V CDR1 and CDR2: SQVTM, ANQGSEA. This CDR3 is CSVEVLHLAKNSQYF. For the CDR3, the DNA is TGCAGCGTTGAGGTCTTACACCTAGCCAAAAACAGTCAGTACTTC.

The J gene is TRBJ1-5, the V gene TRBV7-9, with TRBD1 identical over 7 bases. CDR3 length: 16 amino acids. V lost 1 base to trimming and J lost 0 bases; unmatched junction nucleotides: 3. Germline CDR1 is SEHNR and CDR2 is FQNEAQ (reference sequence). The CDR3 spells CASSLDGTDSNQPQHF. The CDR3 DNA follows: TGTGCCAGCAGCTTAGACGGGACAGATAGCAATCAGCCCCAGCATTTT.

About this clonotype itself: Possible read error: a much larger clone is one base away. CDR3 DNA sequence: TGTGCCGGCAGCCCCTCCTACGAGCAGTACTTC. Amino acids: CAGSPSYEQYF. V is TRBV7-9 and J is TRBJ2-7; D is undetermined. CDR3 size: 11 residues. The germline CDR1 and CDR2 sequences are SEHNR and FQNEAQ (reference sequence).

The genes are TRBV7-9 and TRBJ1-1; no firm D call. CDR1 SEHNR and CDR2 FQNEAQ come from the germline V gene (reference sequence). V was cut by 0 bases and J by 1 base, with 15 bases left in between. This CDR3 spans 17 amino acids. The CDR3 sequence: CASSLARPAEKNTEAFF. In DNA, the CDR3 is TGTGCCAGCAGCTTAGCAAGGCCGGCAGAAAAGAACACTGAAGCTTTCTTT.

As to this clonotype: Sequence at one end of the junction differs from germline and may be a read error. The CDR3 is CASRLQSTGGLFF. CDR3 DNA: TGTGCCAGCAGATTGCAGAGCACCGGGGGGCTGTTTTTT. The genes are TRBV28 and TRBJ2-2; TRBD2 might be the D (6 bases). Germline values: CDR1 MDHEN, CDR2 SYDVKM. The CDR3 is made up of 13 amino acids.

This clonotype was counted a few times. V is TRBV24-1 and J is TRBJ2-5, with a weak D call TRBD1 (5 bases). The CDR3 covers 13 residues. Germline values: CDR1 KGHDR, CDR2 SFDVKD. V was trimmed by 3 bases and J by 4 bases, leaving 8 bases between them. The CDR3 loop is CATSDTQGETQYF. In DNA, the CDR3 is TGTGCCACCAGTGATACGCAGGGAGAGACCCAGTACTTC.